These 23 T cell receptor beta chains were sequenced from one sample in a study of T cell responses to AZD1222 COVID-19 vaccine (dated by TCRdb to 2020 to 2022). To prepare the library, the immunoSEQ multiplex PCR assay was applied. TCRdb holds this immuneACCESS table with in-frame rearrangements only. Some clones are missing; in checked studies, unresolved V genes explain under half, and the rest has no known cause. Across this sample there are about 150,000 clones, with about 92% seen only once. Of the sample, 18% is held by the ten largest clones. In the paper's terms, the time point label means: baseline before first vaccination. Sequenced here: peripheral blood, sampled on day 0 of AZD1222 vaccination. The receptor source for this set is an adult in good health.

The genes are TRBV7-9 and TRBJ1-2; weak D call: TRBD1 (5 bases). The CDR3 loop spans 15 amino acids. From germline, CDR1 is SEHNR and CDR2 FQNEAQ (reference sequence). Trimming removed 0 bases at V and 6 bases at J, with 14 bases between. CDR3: CASSLARPGMHGYTF. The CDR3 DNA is TGTGCCAGCAGCTTAGCGCGGCCAGGGATGCATGGCTACACCTTC.

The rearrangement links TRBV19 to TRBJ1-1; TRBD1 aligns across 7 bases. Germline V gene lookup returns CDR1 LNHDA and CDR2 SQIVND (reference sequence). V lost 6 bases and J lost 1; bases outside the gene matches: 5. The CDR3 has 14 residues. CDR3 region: CASREDRWNTEAFF. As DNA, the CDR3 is TGTGCCAGTAGGGAGGACAGGTGGAACACTGAAGCTTTCTTT.

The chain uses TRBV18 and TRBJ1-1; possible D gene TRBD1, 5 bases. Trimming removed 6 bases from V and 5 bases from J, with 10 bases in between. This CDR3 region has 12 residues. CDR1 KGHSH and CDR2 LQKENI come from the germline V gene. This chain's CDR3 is CASSLQETEAFF. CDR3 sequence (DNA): TGTGCCAGCTCCCTACAGGAGACTGAAGCTTTCTTT. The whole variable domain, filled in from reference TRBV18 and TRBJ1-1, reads NAGVMQNPRHLVRRRGQEARLRCSPMKGHSHVYWYRQLPEEGLKFMVYLQKENIIDESGMPKERFSAEFPKEGPSILRIQQVVRGDSAAYFCASSLQETEAFFGQGTRLTVV.

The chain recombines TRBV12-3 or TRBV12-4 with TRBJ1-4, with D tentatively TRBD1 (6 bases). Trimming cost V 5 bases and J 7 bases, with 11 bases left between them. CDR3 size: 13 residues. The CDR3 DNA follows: TGTGCCAGCAGTCACACAGGGTCTGAAAAACTGTTTTTT. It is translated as CASSHTGSEKLFF.

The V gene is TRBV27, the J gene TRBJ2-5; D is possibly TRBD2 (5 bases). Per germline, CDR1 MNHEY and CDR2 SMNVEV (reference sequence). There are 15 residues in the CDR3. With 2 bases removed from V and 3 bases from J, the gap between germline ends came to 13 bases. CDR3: CASSLRLRGEETQYF. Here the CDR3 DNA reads TGTGCCAGCAGTTTACGGTTACGGGGAGAAGAGACCCAGTACTTC.

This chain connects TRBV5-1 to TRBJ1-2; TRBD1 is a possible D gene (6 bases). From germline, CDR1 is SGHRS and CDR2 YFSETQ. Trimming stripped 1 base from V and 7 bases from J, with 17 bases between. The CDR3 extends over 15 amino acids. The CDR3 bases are TGCGCCAGCAGCTTGCAACCGGGGGCTGATAGTGGCTACACCTTC. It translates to CASSLQPGADSGYTF.

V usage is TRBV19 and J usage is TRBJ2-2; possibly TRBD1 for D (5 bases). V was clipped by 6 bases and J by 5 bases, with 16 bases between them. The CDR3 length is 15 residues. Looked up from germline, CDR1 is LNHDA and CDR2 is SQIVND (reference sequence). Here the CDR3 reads CASRSPGMVTGELFF. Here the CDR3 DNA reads TGTGCCAGTAGGTCTCCAGGGATGGTAACCGGGGAGCTGTTTTTT.

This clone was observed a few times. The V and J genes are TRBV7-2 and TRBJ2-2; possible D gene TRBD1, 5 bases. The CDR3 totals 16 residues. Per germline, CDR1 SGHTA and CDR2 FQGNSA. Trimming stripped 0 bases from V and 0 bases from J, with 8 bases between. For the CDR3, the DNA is TGTGCCAGCAGCTTAGCGGGGCCAACGAACACCGGGGAGCTGTTTTTT. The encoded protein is CASSLAGPTNTGELFF.

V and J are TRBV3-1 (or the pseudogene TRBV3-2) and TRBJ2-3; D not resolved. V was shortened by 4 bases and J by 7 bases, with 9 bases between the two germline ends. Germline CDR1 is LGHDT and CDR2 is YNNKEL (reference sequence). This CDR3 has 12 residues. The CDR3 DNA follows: TGTGCCAGCAGCCCTTATAGACATACGCAGTATTTT. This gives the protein CASSPYRHTQYF.

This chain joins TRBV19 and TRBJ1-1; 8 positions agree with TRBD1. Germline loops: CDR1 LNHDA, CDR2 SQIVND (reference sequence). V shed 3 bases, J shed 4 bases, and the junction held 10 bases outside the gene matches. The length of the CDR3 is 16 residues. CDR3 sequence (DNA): TGTGCCAGTAGTATCGGACAGGGCAGCGGGGGCACTGAAGCTTTCTTT. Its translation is CASSIGQGSGGTEAFF. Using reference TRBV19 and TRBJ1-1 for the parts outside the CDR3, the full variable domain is DGGITQSPKYLFRKEGQNVTLSCEQNLNHDAMYWYRQDPGQGLRLIYYSQIVNDFQKGDIAEGYSVSREKKESFPLTVTSAQKNPTAFYLCASSIGQGSGGTEAFFGQGTRLTVV.

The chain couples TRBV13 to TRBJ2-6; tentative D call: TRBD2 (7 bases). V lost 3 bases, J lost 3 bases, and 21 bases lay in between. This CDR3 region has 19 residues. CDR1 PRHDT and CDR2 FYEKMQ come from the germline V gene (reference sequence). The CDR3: CASSFRRGATLGGANVLTF. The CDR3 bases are TGTGCCAGCAGCTTCCGCCGGGGGGCCACCTTGGGTGGGGCCAACGTCCTGACTTTC. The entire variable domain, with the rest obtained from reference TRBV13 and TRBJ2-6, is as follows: AAGVIQSPRHLIKEKRETATLKCYPIPRHDTVYWYQQGPGQDPQFLISFYEKMQSDKGSIPDRFSAQQFSDYHSELNMSSLELGDSALYFCASSFRRGATLGGANVLTFGAGSRLTVL.

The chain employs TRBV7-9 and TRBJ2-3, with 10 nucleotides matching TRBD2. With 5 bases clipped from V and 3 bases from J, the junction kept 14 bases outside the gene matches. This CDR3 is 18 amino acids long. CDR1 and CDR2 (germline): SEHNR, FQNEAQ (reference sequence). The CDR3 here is CASSPPPILAGVTDTQYF. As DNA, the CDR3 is TGTGCCAGCAGCCCGCCACCTATTCTAGCGGGAGTGACAGATACGCAGTATTTT. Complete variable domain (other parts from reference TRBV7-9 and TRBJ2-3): DTGVSQNPRHKITKRGQNVTFRCDPISEHNRLYWYRQTLGQGPEFLTYFQNEAQLEKSRLLSDRFSAERPKGSFSTLEIQRTEQGDSAMYLCASSPPPILAGVTDTQYFGPGTRLTVL.

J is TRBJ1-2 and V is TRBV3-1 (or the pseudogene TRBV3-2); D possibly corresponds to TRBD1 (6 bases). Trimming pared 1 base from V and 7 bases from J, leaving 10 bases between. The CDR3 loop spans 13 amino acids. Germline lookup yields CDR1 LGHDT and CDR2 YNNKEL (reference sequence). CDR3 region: CASSQAGGGGYTF. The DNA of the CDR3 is TGTGCCAGCAGCCAAGCCGGGGGCGGTGGCTACACCTTC.

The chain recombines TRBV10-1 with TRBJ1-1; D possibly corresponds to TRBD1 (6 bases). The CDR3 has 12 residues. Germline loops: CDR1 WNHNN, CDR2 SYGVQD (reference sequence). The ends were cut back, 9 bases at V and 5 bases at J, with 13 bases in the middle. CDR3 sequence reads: CARPDSRTEAFF. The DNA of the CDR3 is TGCGCCAGACCGGACAGCAGGACTGAAGCTTTCTTT.

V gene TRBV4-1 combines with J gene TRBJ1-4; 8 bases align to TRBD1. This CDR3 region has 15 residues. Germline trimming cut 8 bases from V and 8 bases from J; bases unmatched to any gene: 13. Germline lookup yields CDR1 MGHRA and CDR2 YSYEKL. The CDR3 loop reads CASRGQGAGGEKLFF. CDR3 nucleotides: TGCGCCAGCCGAGGGCAGGGGGCTGGTGGGGAAAAACTGTTTTTT.

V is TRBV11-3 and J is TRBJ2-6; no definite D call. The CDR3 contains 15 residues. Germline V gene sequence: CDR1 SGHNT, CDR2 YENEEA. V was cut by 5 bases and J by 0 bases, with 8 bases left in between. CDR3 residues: CASSPQASGANVLTF. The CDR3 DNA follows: TGTGCCAGCAGCCCTCAGGCCTCTGGGGCCAACGTCCTGACTTTC.

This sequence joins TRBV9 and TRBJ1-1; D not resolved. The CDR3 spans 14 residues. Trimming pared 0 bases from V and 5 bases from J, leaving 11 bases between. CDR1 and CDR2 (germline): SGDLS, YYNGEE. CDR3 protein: CASSVAGVGTEAFF. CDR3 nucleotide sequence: TGTGCCAGCAGCGTAGCAGGCGTGGGGACTGAAGCTTTCTTT.

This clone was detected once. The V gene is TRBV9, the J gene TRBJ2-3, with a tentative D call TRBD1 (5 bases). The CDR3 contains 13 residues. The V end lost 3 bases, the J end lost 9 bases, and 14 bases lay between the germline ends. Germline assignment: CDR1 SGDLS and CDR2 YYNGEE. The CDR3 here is CASSAWSPGTQYF. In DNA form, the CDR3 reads TGTGCCAGCAGCGCGTGGTCGCCAGGGACGCAGTATTTT. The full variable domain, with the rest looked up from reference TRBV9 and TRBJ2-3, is DSGVTQTPKHLITATGQRVTLRCSPRSGDLSVYWYQQSLDQGLQFLIQYYNGEERAKGNILERFSAQQFPDLHSELNLSSLELGDSALYFCASSAWSPGTQYFGPGTRLTVL.

This CDR3 reads CASTNYGGSSNSPLHF. CDR3 nucleotides: TGTGCCAGCACTAATTATGGGGGAAGTAGTAATTCACCCCTCCACTTT. This chain connects TRBV2 to TRBJ1-6; the D gene is possibly TRBD1 (5 bases). CDR1 is SNHLY and CDR2 is FYNNEI in the germline V gene. V shed 7 bases and J shed 6 bases, with 19 bases lying between them. The CDR3 is made up of 16 amino acids.

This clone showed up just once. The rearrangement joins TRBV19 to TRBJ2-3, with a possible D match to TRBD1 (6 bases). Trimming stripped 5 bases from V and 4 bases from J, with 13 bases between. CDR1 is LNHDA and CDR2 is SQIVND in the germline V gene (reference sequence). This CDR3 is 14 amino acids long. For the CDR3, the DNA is TGTGCCAGTAGTGGAACAGGGTTCCCAGATACGCAGTATTTT. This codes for CASSGTGFPDTQYF.

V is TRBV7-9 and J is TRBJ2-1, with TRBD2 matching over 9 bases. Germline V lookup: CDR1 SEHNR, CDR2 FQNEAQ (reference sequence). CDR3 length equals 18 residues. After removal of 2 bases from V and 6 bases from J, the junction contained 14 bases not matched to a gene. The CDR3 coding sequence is TGTGCCAGCAGCTTAAGGTCGTTAGGTAGCGGGAGAGGCAATGAGCAGTTCTTC. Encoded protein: CASSLRSLGSGRGNEQFF. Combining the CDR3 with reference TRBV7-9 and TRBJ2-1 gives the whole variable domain DTGVSQNPRHKITKRGQNVTFRCDPISEHNRLYWYRQTLGQGPEFLTYFQNEAQLEKSRLLSDRFSAERPKGSFSTLEIQRTEQGDSAMYLCASSLRSLGSGRGNEQFFGPGTRLTVL.

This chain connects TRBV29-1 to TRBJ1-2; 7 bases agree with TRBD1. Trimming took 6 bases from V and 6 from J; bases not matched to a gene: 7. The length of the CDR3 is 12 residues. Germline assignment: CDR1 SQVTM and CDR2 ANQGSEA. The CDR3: CSVDDRENGYTF. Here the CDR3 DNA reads TGCAGCGTCGATGACAGGGAGAATGGCTACACCTTC.

The CDR3 DNA follows: TGTGCCAGCAGCTTGGATACAGGGCACTACGAGCAGTACTTC. Amino acid sequence: CASSLDTGHYEQYF. V is TRBV7-3 and J is TRBJ2-7; a weak D match, TRBD1 (6 bases). Trimming stripped 3 bases from V and 3 bases from J, with 12 bases between. Germline CDR1 and CDR2: SGHTA and FQGTGA. This CDR3 is 14 amino acids long.